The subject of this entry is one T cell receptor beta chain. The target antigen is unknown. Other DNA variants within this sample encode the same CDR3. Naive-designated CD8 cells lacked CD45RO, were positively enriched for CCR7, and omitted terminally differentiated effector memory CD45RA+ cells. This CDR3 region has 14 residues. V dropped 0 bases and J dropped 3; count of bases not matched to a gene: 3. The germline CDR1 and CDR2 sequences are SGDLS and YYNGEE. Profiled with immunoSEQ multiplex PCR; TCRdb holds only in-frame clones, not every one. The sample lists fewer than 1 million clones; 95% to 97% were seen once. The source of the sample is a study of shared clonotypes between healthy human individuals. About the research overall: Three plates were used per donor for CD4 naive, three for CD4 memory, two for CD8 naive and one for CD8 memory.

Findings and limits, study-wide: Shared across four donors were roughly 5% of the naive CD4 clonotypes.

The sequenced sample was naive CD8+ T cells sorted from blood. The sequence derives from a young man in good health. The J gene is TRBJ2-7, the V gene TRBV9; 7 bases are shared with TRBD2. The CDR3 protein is CASSVVAGDYEQYF. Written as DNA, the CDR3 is TGTGCCAGCAGCGTAGTCGCGGGAGACTACGAGCAGTACTTC.